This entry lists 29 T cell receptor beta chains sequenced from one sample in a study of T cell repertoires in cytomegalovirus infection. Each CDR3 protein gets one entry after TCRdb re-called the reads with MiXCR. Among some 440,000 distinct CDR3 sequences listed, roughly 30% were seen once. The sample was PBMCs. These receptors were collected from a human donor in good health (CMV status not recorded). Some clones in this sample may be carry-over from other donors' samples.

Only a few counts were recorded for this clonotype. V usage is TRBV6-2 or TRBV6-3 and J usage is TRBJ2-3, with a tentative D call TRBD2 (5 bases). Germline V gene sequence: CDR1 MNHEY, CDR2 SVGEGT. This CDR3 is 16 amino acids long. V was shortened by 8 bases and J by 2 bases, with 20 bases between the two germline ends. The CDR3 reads CASLPITRAHTDTQYF. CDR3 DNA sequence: TGTGCCAGCCTACCTATAACTAGAGCGCACACAGATACGCAGTATTTT.

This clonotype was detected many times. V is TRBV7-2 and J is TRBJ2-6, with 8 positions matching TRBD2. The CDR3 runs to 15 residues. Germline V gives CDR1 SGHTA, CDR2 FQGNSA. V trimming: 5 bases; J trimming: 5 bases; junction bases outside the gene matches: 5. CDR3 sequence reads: CASSTGGARANVLTF. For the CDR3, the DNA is TGTGCCAGCAGCACCGGGGGGGCCCGGGCCAACGTCCTGACTTTC.

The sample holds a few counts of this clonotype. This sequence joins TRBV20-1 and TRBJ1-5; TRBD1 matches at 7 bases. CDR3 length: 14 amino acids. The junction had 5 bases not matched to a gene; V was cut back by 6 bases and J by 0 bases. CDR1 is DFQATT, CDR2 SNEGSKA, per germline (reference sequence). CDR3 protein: CSATTGSSNQPQHF. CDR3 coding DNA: TGCAGTGCCACGACAGGGAGTAGCAATCAGCCCCAGCATTTT.

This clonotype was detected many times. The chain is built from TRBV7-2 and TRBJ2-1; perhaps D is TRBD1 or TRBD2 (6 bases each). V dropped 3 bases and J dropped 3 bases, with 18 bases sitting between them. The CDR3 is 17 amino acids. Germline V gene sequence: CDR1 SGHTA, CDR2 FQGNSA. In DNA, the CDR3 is TGTGCCAGCAGCTTTAAAGGGGGGCGACTCTACTACAATGAGCAGTTCTTC. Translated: CASSFKGGRLYYNEQFF.

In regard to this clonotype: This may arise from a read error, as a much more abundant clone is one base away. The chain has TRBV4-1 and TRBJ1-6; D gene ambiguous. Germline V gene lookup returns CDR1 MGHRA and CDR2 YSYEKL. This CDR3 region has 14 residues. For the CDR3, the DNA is TGCGCCAGCAGCCAGGTGGTCTATAATTCAACCCTCCACTTT. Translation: CASSQVVYNSTLHF.

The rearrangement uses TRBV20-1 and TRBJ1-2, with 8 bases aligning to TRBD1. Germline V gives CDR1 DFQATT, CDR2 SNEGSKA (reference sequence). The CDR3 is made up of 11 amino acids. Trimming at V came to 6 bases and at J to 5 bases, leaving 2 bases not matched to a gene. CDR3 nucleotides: TGCAGTGCCGGACAGGGATATGGCTACACCTTC. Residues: CSAGQGYGYTF.

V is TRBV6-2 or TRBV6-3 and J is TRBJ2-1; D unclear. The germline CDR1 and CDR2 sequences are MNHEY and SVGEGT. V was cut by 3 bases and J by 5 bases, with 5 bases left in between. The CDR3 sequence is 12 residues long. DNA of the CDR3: TGTGCCAGCAGTTATCAGGACAATGAGCAGTTCTTC. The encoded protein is CASSYQDNEQFF.

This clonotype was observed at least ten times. CDR3 nucleotides: TGTGCCAGCGCCACAGGGGTCTTCAATCAGCCCCAGCATTTT. This translates into CASATGVFNQPQHF. This chain uses TRBV27 with TRBJ1-5, with 7 bases aligning to TRBD1. Germline V gives CDR1 MNHEY, CDR2 SMNVEV (reference sequence). This CDR3 is 14 amino acids long. Unmatched junction bases numbered 7, after V lost 8 bases and J lost 3 bases.

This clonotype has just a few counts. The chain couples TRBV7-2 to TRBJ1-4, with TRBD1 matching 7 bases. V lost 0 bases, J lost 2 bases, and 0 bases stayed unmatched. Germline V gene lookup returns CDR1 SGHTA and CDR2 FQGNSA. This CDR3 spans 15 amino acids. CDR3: CASSLAGQTNEKLFF. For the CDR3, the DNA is TGTGCCAGCAGCTTAGCGGGACAGACTAATGAAAAACTGTTTTTT. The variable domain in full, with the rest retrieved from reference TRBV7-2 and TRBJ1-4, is GAGVSQSPSNKVTEKGKDVELRCDPISGHTALYWYRQSLGQGLEFLIYFQGNSAPDKSGLPSDRFSAERTGGSVSTLTIQRTQQEDSAVYLCASSLAGQTNEKLFFGSGTQLSVL.

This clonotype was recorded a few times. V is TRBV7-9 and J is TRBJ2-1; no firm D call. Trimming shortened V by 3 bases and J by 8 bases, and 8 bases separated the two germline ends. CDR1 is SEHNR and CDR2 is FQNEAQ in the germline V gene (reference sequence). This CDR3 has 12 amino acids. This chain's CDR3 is CASSFRTDEQFF. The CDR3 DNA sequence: TGTGCCAGCAGCTTCAGGACCGATGAGCAGTTCTTC.

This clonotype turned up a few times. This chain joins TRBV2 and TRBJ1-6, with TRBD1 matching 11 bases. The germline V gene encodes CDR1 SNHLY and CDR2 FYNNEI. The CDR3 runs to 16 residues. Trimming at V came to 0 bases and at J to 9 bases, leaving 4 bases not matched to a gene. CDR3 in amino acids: CASSEARGTGGSPLHF. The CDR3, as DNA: TGTGCCAGCAGTGAAGCGCGCGGGACAGGGGGTTCACCCCTCCACTTT.

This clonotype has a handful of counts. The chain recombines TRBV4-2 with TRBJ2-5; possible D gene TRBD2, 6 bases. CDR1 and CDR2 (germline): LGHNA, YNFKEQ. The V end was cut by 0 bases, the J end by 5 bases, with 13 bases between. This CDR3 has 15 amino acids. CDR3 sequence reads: CASSQDLGGSETQYF. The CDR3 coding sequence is TGTGCCAGCAGCCAAGATCTGGGGGGATCGGAGACCCAGTACTTC.

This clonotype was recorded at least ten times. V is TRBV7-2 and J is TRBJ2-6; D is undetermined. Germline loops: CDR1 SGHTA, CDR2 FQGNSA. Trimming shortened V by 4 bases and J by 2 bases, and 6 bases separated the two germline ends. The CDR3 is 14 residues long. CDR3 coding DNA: TGTGCCAGCAGCTCGGCGCCTGGGGCCAACGTCCTGACTTTC. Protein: CASSSAPGANVLTF.

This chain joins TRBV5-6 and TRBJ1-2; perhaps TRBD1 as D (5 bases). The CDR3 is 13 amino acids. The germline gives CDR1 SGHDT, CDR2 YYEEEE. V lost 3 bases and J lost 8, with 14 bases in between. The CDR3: CASSSGTQGGYTF. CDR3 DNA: TGTGCCAGCAGCTCTGGCACTCAGGGAGGCTACACCTTC.

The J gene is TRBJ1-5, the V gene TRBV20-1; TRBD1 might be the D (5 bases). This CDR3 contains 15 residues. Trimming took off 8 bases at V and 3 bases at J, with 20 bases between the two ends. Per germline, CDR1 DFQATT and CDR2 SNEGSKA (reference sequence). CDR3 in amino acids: CSSYRSGRTNQPQHF. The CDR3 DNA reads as TGCAGTTCATATCGGTCAGGGAGAACCAATCAGCCCCAGCATTTT.

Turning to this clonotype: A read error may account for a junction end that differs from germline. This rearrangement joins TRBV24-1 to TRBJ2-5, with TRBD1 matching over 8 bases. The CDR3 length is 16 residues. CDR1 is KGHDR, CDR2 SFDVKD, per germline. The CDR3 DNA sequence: TGTGCCAACAGTGACCCCGGGACAGGTAATCCAGAGACCCAGTACTTC. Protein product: CANSDPGTGNPETQYF.

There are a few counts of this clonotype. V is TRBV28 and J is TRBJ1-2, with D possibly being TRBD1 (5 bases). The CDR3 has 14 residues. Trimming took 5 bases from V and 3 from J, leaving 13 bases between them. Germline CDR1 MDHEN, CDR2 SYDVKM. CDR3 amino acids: CASSIRDSHYGYTF. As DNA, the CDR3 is TGTGCCAGCAGTATAAGAGACAGCCACTATGGCTACACCTTC.

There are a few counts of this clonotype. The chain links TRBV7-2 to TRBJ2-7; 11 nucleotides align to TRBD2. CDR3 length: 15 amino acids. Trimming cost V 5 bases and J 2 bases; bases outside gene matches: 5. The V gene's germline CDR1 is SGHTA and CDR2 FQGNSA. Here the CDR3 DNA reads TGTGCCAGCAGCGTACTAGCGGGGGTCACCTACGAGCAGTACTTC. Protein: CASSVLAGVTYEQYF.

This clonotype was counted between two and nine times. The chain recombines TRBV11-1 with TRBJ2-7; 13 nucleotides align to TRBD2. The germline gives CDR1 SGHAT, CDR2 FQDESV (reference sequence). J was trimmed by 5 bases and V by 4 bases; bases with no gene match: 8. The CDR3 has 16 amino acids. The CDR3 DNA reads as TGTGCCAGCAGCTACGGACTAGCGGGGGCCCAACACGAGCAGTACTTC. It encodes CASSYGLAGAQHEQYF.

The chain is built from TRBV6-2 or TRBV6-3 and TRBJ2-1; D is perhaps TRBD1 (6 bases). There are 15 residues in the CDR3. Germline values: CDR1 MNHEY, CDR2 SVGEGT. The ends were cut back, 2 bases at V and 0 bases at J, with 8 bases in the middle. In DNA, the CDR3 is TGTGCCAGCAGTTACGGACAGAGCTCCTACAATGAGCAGTTCTTC. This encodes CASSYGQSSYNEQFF.

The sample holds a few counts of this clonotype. The CDR3 reads CASSLSASYNSPLHF. The DNA for the CDR3 is TGTGCCAGCAGTTTATCAGCCTCCTATAATTCACCCCTCCACTTT. The V gene is TRBV12-3 or TRBV12-4, the J gene TRBJ1-6; D is unclear. This CDR3 is built from 15 residues. Trimming shortened V by 2 bases and J by 0 bases, and 5 bases separated the two germline ends.

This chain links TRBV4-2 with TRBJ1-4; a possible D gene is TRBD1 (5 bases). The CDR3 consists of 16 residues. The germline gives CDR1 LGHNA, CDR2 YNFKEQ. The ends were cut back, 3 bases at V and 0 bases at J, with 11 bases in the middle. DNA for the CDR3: TGTGCCAGCAGCCACGGAGGGGAACCAACTAATGAAAAACTGTTTTTT. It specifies CASSHGGEPTNEKLFF.

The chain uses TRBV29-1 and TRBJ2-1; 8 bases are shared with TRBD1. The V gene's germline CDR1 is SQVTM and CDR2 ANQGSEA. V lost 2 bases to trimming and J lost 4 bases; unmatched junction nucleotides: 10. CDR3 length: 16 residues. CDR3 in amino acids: CSVEPLDRANYNEQFF. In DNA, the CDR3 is TGCAGCGTTGAACCCCTGGACAGGGCAAATTACAATGAGCAGTTCTTC.

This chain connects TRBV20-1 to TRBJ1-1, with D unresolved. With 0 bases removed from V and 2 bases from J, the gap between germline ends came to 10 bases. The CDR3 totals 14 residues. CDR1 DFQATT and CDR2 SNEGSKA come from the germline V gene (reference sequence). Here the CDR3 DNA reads TGCAGTGCTAGAGATCTTGGGTATAACACTGAAGCTTTCTTT. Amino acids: CSARDLGYNTEAFF.

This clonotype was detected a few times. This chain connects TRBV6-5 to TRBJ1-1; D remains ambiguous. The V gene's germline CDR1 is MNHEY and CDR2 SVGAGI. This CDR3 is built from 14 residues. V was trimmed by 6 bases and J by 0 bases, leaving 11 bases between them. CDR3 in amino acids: CASSKDRMNTEAFF. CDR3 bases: TGTGCCAGCAGCAAGGACCGCATGAACACTGAAGCTTTCTTT.

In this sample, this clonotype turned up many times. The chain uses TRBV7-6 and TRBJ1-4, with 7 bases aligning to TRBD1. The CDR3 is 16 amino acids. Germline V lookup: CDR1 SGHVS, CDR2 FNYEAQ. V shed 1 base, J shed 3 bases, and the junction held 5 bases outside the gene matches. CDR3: CASSLGAGQPNEKLFF. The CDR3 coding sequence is TGTGCCAGCAGCTTAGGAGCGGGACAGCCTAATGAAAAACTGTTTTTT.

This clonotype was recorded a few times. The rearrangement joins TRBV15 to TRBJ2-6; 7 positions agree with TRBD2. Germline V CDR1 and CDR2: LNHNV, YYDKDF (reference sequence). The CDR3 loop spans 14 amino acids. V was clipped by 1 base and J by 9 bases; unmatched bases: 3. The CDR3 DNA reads TGTGCCACCAGCAGAGCGGGGGGTGGCAACGTCCTGACTTTC. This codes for CATSRAGGGNVLTF.

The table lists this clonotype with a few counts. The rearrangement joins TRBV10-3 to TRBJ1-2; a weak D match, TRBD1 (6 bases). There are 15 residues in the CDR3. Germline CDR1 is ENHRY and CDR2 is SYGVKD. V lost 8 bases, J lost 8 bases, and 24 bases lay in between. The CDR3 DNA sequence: TGTGCCATCGGCGGCTCTAGGACAGAGCTTTGGGGCTACACCTTC. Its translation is CAIGGSRTELWGYTF.

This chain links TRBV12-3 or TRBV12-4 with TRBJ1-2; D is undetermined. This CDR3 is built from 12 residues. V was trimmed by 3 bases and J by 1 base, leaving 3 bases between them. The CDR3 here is CASSFVNYGYTF. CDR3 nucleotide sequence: TGTGCCAGCAGTTTCGTTAACTATGGCTACACCTTC.